The following is a T cell receptor beta chain sequence with its context. These data originate in a study of blood T cells in healthy people across ages. Combining a sample-barcoded 5' primer with a J-beta primer mix, a second PCR ran for roughly 7 to 11 cycles. Each CDR3 protein gets one entry after TCRdb re-called the 5' RACE reads with MiXCR. The sample includes more than 500,000 distinct CDR3 sequences, about 25% of them seen just once. Germline lookup yields CDR1 MNHEY and CDR2 SVGAGI. Trimming took 9 bases from V and 4 from J, leaving 13 bases between them. The CDR3 length is 13 residues. What was sequenced was blood. The sequence came from a woman aged 65 to 85 in good health. This rearrangement joins TRBV6-5 to TRBJ2-1; possibly TRBD1 or TRBD2 for D (6 bases each). In DNA form, the CDR3 reads TGTGCCAGTCCGGGGGCCGCTTACAATGAGCAGTTCTTC. Translation: CASPGAAYNEQFF.